The 29 T cell receptor beta chains reported below all come from one sample, sequenced in a study of post-analysis software for immune sequencing data. Broader study findings: With TRBV5-6, TRBV5-1 and TRBV20-1 included, five TRBV segments were more frequent in patients than in controls.

These receptors' targets are unknown. Presence of unique molecular identifiers characterized the TCR beta cDNA libraries. TCRdb redid the calling of the PCR reads with MiXCR, one entry per CDR3 protein. Here the sample spans about 460,000 distinct CDR3 sequences, around 40% being singletons. What was sequenced was blood. These receptors came from a girl aged 10-17 years with multiple sclerosis.

The J gene is TRBJ1-6, the V gene TRBV12-3 or TRBV12-4, with 8 nucleotides matching TRBD1. The CDR3 is 16 residues long. Trimming took 5 bases from V and 6 from J; bases not matched to a gene: 9. In nucleotides, the CDR3 is TGTGCCAGCAGTCCATCCACAGGGGGGTTTAATTCACCCCTCCACTTT. Protein sequence: CASSPSTGGFNSPLHF.

This sequence joins TRBV25-1 and TRBJ2-1; TRBD2 agrees at 13 bases. CDR3 length equals 14 residues. The germline CDR1 and CDR2 sequences are MGHDK and SYGVNS. V dropped 2 bases and J dropped 13; count of bases not matched to a gene: 5. The CDR3 here is CASSEILAGGSQFF. CDR3 coding DNA: TGTGCCAGCAGTGAAATACTAGCGGGAGGGTCCCAGTTCTTC. The complete variable domain, with remaining parts taken from reference TRBV25-1 and TRBJ2-1, reads EADIYQTPRYLVIGTGKKITLECSQTMGHDKMYWYQQDPGMELHLIHYSYGVNSTEKGDLSSESTVSRIRTEHFPLTLESARPSHTSQYLCASSEILAGGSQFFGPGTRLTVL.

The chain joins TRBV5-1 to TRBJ2-5; 7 bases map to TRBD2. The CDR3 contains 15 residues. The junction had 14 bases not matched to a gene; V was cut back by 7 bases and J by 5 bases. The V gene's germline CDR1 is SGHRS and CDR2 YFSETQ. This CDR3 reads CASQREAGVRETQYF. The CDR3 bases are TGCGCCAGCCAGCGTGAGGCGGGAGTACGTGAGACCCAGTACTTC.

The genes are TRBV7-8 and TRBJ2-3; tentatively, D is TRBD2 (5 bases). The CDR3 loop spans 15 amino acids. V lost 5 bases to trimming and J lost 2 bases, with 14 bases between them. Germline V gives CDR1 SGHVS, CDR2 FQNEAQ. As DNA, the CDR3 is TGTGCCAGCAGCCTTAGCGTTACTTACACAGATACGCAGTATTTT. This gives the protein CASSLSVTYTDTQYF.

This chain connects TRBV2 to TRBJ1-2; D is uncertain. V lost 11 bases to trimming and J lost 6 bases, with 19 bases between them. This CDR3 has 13 amino acids. Germline CDR1 SNHLY, CDR2 FYNNEI. CDR3 sequence: CAAEGGEPHGYTF. In DNA form, the CDR3 reads TGTGCCGCAGAGGGTGGAGAACCTCATGGCTACACCTTC.

The chain joins TRBV7-2 to TRBJ1-6; tentative D call: TRBD1 (5 bases). Germline values: CDR1 SGHTA, CDR2 FQGNSA. V was pared by 5 bases and J by 10 bases, with 12 bases between. CDR3 length equals 13 residues. CDR3 sequence: CASSLTGGSPLHF. The CDR3, as DNA: TGTGCCAGCAGCCTCACCGGGGGATCACCCCTCCACTTT.

This clonotype was found many times. V and J are TRBV29-1 and TRBJ2-5, with 7 nucleotides matching TRBD2. V was pared by 6 bases and J by 4 bases, with 5 bases of the junction left unmatched. The CDR3 is 12 residues long. In germline, CDR1 is SQVTM, CDR2 ANQGSEA. This CDR3 reads CSVAGVGETQYF. CDR3 nucleotides: TGCAGCGTCGCGGGAGTAGGAGAGACCCAGTACTTC.

V gene TRBV10-1 combines with J gene TRBJ2-1; 8 bases agree with TRBD1. The J call could be wrong; TRBJ2-7 is a better fit for the DNA end. The germline V gene encodes CDR1 WNHNN and CDR2 SYGVQD (reference sequence). The CDR3 is 14 residues long. The CDR3 DNA reads as TGCGCCAGCAGTCCGGACAGGGTAGCCTACGAGCAGTACTTC. Residues: CASSPDRVAYEQYF.

CDR3 sequence: CASSLGQDGQTQYF. The CDR3 DNA sequence: TGCGCCAGCAGCCTTGGACAGGATGGGCAGACCCAGTACTTC. The chain is built from TRBV5-1 and TRBJ2-5, with 7 bases identical to TRBD1. This CDR3 contains 14 residues. V gave up 4 bases and J gave up 6 bases; unmatched junction bases: 9. Germline CDR1 is SGHRS and CDR2 is YFSETQ. Variable domain in full (rest from reference TRBV5-1 and TRBJ2-5): KAGVTQTPRYLIKTRGQQVTLSCSPISGHRSVSWYQQTPGQGLQFLFEYFSETQRNKGNFPGRFSGRQFSNSRSEMNVSTLELGDSALYLCASSLGQDGQTQYFGPGTRLLVL.

This clonotype was observed a handful of times. The chain carries TRBV20-1 and TRBJ2-7, with D possibly being TRBD1 or TRBD2 (5 bases each). The CDR3 spans 13 residues. V was shortened by 5 bases and J by 2 bases, with 13 bases between the two germline ends. Germline V gene lookup returns CDR1 DFQATT and CDR2 SNEGSKA (reference sequence). CDR3 sequence reads: CSAYRDGTYEQYF. The CDR3 nucleotides are TGCAGTGCTTACCGGGACGGTACCTACGAGCAGTACTTC.

The J gene is TRBJ2-1, the V gene TRBV20-1; D is unresolved. V was trimmed by 0 bases and J by 0 bases, leaving 6 bases between them. The CDR3 extends over 14 amino acids. Germline CDR1 DFQATT, CDR2 SNEGSKA (reference sequence). The CDR3 region is CSARDGRSYNEQFF. CDR3 bases: TGCAGTGCTAGAGACGGACGCTCCTACAATGAGCAGTTCTTC.

The genes are TRBV4-2 and TRBJ2-7; 7 positions match TRBD2. The germline gives CDR1 LGHNA, CDR2 YNFKEQ. V lost 0 bases to trimming and J lost 9 bases; unmatched junction nucleotides: 17. This CDR3 region has 17 residues. CDR3 bases: TGTGCCAGCAGCCAAGATGAAGTTCGTGGGGAGGGTTCGGGGCAGTACTTC. This encodes CASSQDEVRGEGSGQYF.

This chain links TRBV12-3 or TRBV12-4 with TRBJ2-5; the D call may be TRBD1 or TRBD2 (6 bases each). Trimming removed 5 bases at V and 12 bases at J, with 22 bases between. The CDR3 extends over 14 amino acids. The CDR3 DNA sequence: TGTGCCAGCAGTATCCGGGACCTAAAAGGGGGGAAGTACTTC. Translating it yields CASSIRDLKGGKYF.

This clonotype occurred a few times. This chain uses TRBV24-1 with TRBJ2-1; the match to TRBD1 covers 9 bases. This CDR3 is 17 amino acids long. Germline CDR1 reads KGHDR; CDR2 reads SFDVKD. V was pared by 0 bases and J by 6 bases, with 8 bases of the junction left unmatched. The CDR3 nucleotides are TGTGCCACCAGTGATTTGGGGGTGGGACAGGGCATCAATGAGCAGTTCTTC. Translation gives CATSDLGVGQGINEQFF.

The chain employs TRBV29-1 and TRBJ2-7; D possibly corresponds to TRBD1 (5 bases). This CDR3 region has 12 residues. Germline CDR1 SQVTM, CDR2 ANQGSEA. Trimming took off 7 bases at V and 1 base at J, with 11 bases between the two ends. This CDR3 is CSAGATSYEQYF. The CDR3 nucleotides are TGCAGCGCTGGGGCAACTTCCTACGAGCAGTACTTC.

The rearrangement joins TRBV29-1 to TRBJ2-3, with 7 nucleotides matching TRBD1. The CDR3 is 12 residues long. Germline V lookup: CDR1 SQVTM, CDR2 ANQGSEA. The V segment lost 7 bases and the J segment 2 bases; nucleotides outside the gene matches: 3. This chain's CDR3 is CSGDSNTDTQYF. CDR3 coding DNA: TGCAGCGGGGACAGCAACACAGATACGCAGTATTTT.

This clonotype was observed a few times. The J gene is TRBJ1-5, the V gene TRBV5-5; D remains ambiguous. The CDR3 covers 15 residues. Trimming took off 2 bases at V and 0 bases at J, with 9 bases between the two ends. The germline CDR1 and CDR2 sequences are SGHKS and YYEKEE (reference sequence). DNA of the CDR3: TGTGCCAGCAGCTTCTCCAGCTATAGCAATCAGCCCCAGCATTTT. This translates into CASSFSSYSNQPQHF.

This chain connects TRBV7-2 to TRBJ2-4; D gene uncertain. The CDR3 extends over 13 amino acids. CDR1 is SGHTA and CDR2 is FQGNSA in the germline V gene. With 5 bases removed from V and 5 bases from J, the gap between germline ends came to 10 bases. The CDR3 bases are TGTGCCAGCAGCCTGTCTGGGCAAAACATTCAGTACTTC. It translates to CASSLSGQNIQYF.

V is TRBV23-1 and J is TRBJ2-7, with D perhaps matching TRBD2 (5 bases). TRBV23-1 is flagged as an ORF with uncertain function. The CDR3 totals 13 residues. The V gene lost 0 bases and the J gene lost 10 bases, with 13 bases spanning the gap. The CDR3 sequence: CASSQSKGSAQYF. As DNA, the CDR3 is TGCGCCAGCAGTCAATCGAAAGGGAGTGCCCAGTACTTC.

This clonotype showed up many times. The chain employs TRBV6-5 and TRBJ2-1; D ambiguous. The CDR3 consists of 14 residues. The V end lost 2 bases, the J end lost 7 bases, and 12 bases lay between the germline ends. Germline loops: CDR1 MNHEY, CDR2 SVGAGI. The CDR3: CASSYDGIRNEQFF. CDR3 in DNA: TGTGCCAGCAGTTACGATGGCATTCGGAATGAGCAGTTCTTC.

The V gene is TRBV4-2, the J gene TRBJ2-1; 10 bases agree with TRBD1. J was trimmed by 6 bases and V by 3 bases; bases with no gene match: 5. This CDR3 has 15 amino acids. Germline CDR1 is LGHNA and CDR2 is YNFKEQ. The CDR3 coding sequence is TGTGCCAGCAGCCAGGATCGGGACAGGGGCAATGAGCAGTTCTTC. Amino acid sequence: CASSQDRDRGNEQFF.

The chain uses TRBV7-9 and TRBJ1-1, with TRBD1 matching over 7 bases. CDR1 and CDR2 (germline): SEHNR, FQNEAQ (reference sequence). This CDR3 comprises 14 residues. The ends lost 0 bases at V and 6 bases at J; junction bases unmatched: 4. The CDR3 region has the DNA TGTGCCAGCAGCTTAGCTGGGGGACAGCCTGAAGCTTTCTTT. This gives the protein CASSLAGGQPEAFF.

As for this clonotype: One end of the junction fails to match germline, which may point to a read error. The chain employs TRBV24-1 and TRBJ2-7; D may be TRBD1 (5 bases). In germline, CDR1 is KGHDR, CDR2 SFDVKD. This CDR3 comprises 11 residues. CDR3 region: CAPSAGHEQYF. DNA for the CDR3: TGTGCCCCCAGTGCAGGGCACGAGCAGTACTTC.

This clonotype has a handful of counts. This chain links TRBV5-1 with TRBJ2-7; D ambiguous. Trimming stripped 4 bases from V and 3 bases from J, with 8 bases between. Germline V gives CDR1 SGHRS, CDR2 YFSETQ. This CDR3 is built from 12 residues. The CDR3 bases are TGCGCCAGCAGCCAGGACCACTACGAGCAGTACTTC. Its protein is CASSQDHYEQYF.

This clonotype showed up just a few times. This chain uses TRBV27 with TRBJ2-5; 10 bases are a match to TRBD1. CDR1 is MNHEY and CDR2 is SMNVEV in the germline V gene (reference sequence). V shed 0 bases and J 7 bases; nucleotides not matched to a gene: 2. There are 14 residues in the CDR3. CDR3 bases: TGTGCCAGCAGTTTATCTGGACAGGGGGGGACCCAGTACTTC. It is translated as CASSLSGQGGTQYF.

The chain employs TRBV20-1 and TRBJ2-1, with TRBD2 identical over 8 bases. CDR3 length equals 14 residues. With V trimmed by 5 bases and J by 8 bases, 11 bases remained unmatched. The germline CDR1 and CDR2 sequences are DFQATT and SNEGSKA (reference sequence). The CDR3 DNA reads as TGCAGTGCTCGCAGCGGGAGTGAGGTCTATGAGCAGTTCTTC. Its protein product is CSARSGSEVYEQFF.

This clonotype has only a few counts. CDR3 bases: TGTGCCAGCAGTGAACTAGGACAGATCTCTGGGGCCAACGTCCTGACTTTC. The encoded protein is CASSELGQISGANVLTF. The chain joins TRBV25-1 to TRBJ2-6, with a weak D call TRBD1 (6 bases). The CDR3 is 17 residues long. V was pared by 2 bases and J by 0 bases, with 11 bases between. Germline V gene sequence: CDR1 MGHDK, CDR2 SYGVNS.

This clonotype was counted between two and nine times. This chain uses TRBV4-3 with TRBJ2-7; 7 bases map to TRBD2. Per the germline V gene, CDR1 is LGHNA and CDR2 is YSLEER. V was clipped by 2 bases and J by 6 bases; unmatched bases: 16. The CDR3 runs to 17 residues. CDR3 in amino acids: CASSQPTYGGRGGEQYF. The DNA for the CDR3 is TGCGCCAGCAGCCAACCTACATATGGGGGGAGGGGTGGCGAGCAGTACTTC.

The chain has TRBV7-8 and TRBJ2-7; 7 bases map to TRBD2. The J call may be incorrect, as the DNA end agrees better with TRBJ2-5. The CDR3 extends over 13 amino acids. CDR1 is SGHVS and CDR2 is FQNEAQ in the germline V gene. This CDR3 reads CASSFPSGETQYF. The CDR3 nucleotides are TGTGCCAGCAGCTTTCCTAGCGGCGAGACCCAGTACTTC.